These T cell receptor beta chains were read from a single sample in a study of blood T cell repertoires in COVID-19. Sequencing was performed with immunoSEQ multiplex PCR; in TCRdb, only in-frame clones are kept and a portion is missing. The profile shows 120,000 or so clones, less than 85% of them singletons. Sequenced: peripheral blood. The origin of the receptors is a man aged 50 to 59 with acute or convalescent COVID-19. The CDR3 runs from the conserved cysteine through the conserved F or W. The D gene is left open where the match is weak. Clone size appears in some rows only: once, few, many, or a class for an expanded clone.

V gene	clone size	J gene	D gene	CDR3 protein	CDR3 DNA
TRBV6-5	.	TRBJ1-1	TRBD1	CAGRQGPNTEAFF	TGTGCCGGCCGACAGGGCCCGAACACTGAAGCTTTCTTT
TRBV7-9	.	TRBJ1-1	.	CASSLSRGTEAFF	TGTGCCAGCAGCTTATCTAGGGGCACTGAAGCTTTCTTT
TRBV7-9	.	TRBJ1-1	.	CASSLVVNTEAFF	TGTGCCAGCAGCTTAGTAGTCAACACTGAAGCTTTCTTT
TRBV15	.	TRBJ1-6	TRBD1	CATSRDRGDSPLHF	TGTGCCACCAGCAGGGACAGGGGAGATTCACCCCTCCACTTT
TRBV11-3	few	TRBJ1-1	.	CASSLMANTEAFF	TGTGCCAGCAGCTTAATGGCGAACACTGAAGCTTTCTTT
TRBV6-5	few	TRBJ2-7	TRBD2	CASSFGTNEQYF	TGTGCCAGCAGCTTCGGGACTAACGAGCAGTACTTC
TRBV29-1	.	TRBJ2-7	.	CSVRSGTLSYEQYF	TGCAGCGTACGATCCGGGACACTCTCCTACGAGCAGTACTTC
TRBV18	.	TRBJ2-2	TRBD1	CASSPPGQGALAGELFF	TGTGCCAGCTCACCACCAGGACAGGGGGCGTTGGCCGGGGAGCTGTTTTTT
TRBV4-1	.	TRBJ1-2	.	CASSLQVRGEGGYTF	TGCGCCAGCAGCCTTCAGGTTCGGGGGGAGGGTGGCTACACCTTC
TRBV5-1	.	TRBJ2-5	TRBD2	CASSLQPSGSQETQYF	TGCGCCAGCAGCCTACAGCCTAGCGGGAGTCAGGAGACCCAGTACTTC
TRBV7-8	.	TRBJ2-2	.	CASSLAGTGNTGELFF	TGTGCCAGCAGCTTAGCGGGAACAGGGAACACCGGGGAGCTGTTTTTT
TRBV4-2	.	TRBJ2-1	TRBD2	CASSRETSGRARNEQFF	TGTGCCAGCAGCCGGGAGACTAGCGGGAGGGCCAGGAATGAGCAGTTCTTC
TRBV7-2	.	TRBJ1-1	.	CASSELQGNTEAFF	TGTGCCAGCAGCGAATTACAGGGGAACACTGAAGCTTTCTTT
TRBV2	few	TRBJ2-7	.	CASRNRTRSYEQYF	TGTGCCAGCAGAAACCGCACTAGATCCTACGAGCAGTACTTC
TRBV3-1/TRBV3-2	once	TRBJ2-3	.	CASSQATGSTDTQYF	TGTGCCAGCAGCCAAGCCACGGGAAGCACAGATACGCAGTATTTT
TRBV7-6	.	TRBJ2-7	.	CASSPIRGQHIYEQYF	TGTGCCAGCAGTCCTATCAGGGGTCAACATATCTACGAGCAGTACTTC
TRBV10-3	.	TRBJ1-4	TRBD1	CAISDPVGGHEKLFF	TGTGCCATCAGTGACCCGGTAGGGGGCCATGAAAAACTGTTTTTT
TRBV7-9	.	TRBJ1-1	TRBD1	CASSLEGRTGGEAFF	TGTGCCAGCAGCTTAGAAGGACGGACAGGCGGTGAAGCTTTCTTT
TRBV28	.	TRBJ1-2	.	CALGDSNYGYTF	TGTGCCCTGGGGGACTCTAACTATGGCTACACCTTC
TRBV27	.	TRBJ2-5	TRBD1	CASSPLGQGKTQYF	TGTGCCAGCAGTCCACTGGGACAGGGAAAGACCCAGTACTTC
TRBV27	.	TRBJ2-7	.	CASSLSGAPLGNEQYF	TGTGCCAGCAGTTTATCGGGGGCACCCTTGGGAAACGAGCAGTACTTC
TRBV10-3	.	TRBJ2-3	.	CAISPGLRRSTDTQYF	TGTGCCATCAGTCCTGGACTGCGCCGCTCCACTGATACGCAGTATTTT
TRBV2	few	TRBJ1-5	TRBD1	CASSENRGGQPQHF	TGTGCCAGCAGTGAAAACAGGGGGGGACAGCCCCAGCATTTT
TRBV28	.	TRBJ2-4	TRBD1	CASSLSGQGRAKNIQYF	TGTGCCAGCAGTTTATCCGGACAGGGACGGGCCAAAAACATTCAGTACTTC
TRBV3-1/TRBV3-2	.	TRBJ2-5	.	CASSQEPGKETQYF	TGTGCCAGCAGCCAAGAGCCAGGGAAAGAGACCCAGTACTTC
TRBV3-1/TRBV3-2	.	TRBJ2-5	TRBD1	CASSRSPTGVQETQYF	TGTGCCAGCAGCCGCTCCCCGACAGGGGTCCAAGAGACCCAGTACTTC
TRBV5-1	.	TRBJ2-7	.	CASSLVEREYEQYF	TGCGCCAGCAGCTTGGTTGAGAGGGAATACGAGCAGTACTTC
TRBV21-1	.	TRBJ2-7	.	CASSNRASGIYEQYF	TGTGCCAGCAGCAACAGGGCTAGCGGAATCTACGAGCAGTACTTC
TRBV30	.	TRBJ1-4	.	CAWSSAKREKLFF	TGTGCCTGGAGTAGCGCTAAGAGGGAAAAACTGTTTTTT
TRBV18	once	TRBJ2-3	TRBD1	CASSATGGGGRDTQYF	TGTGCCAGCTCAGCAACAGGGGGCGGAGGCCGGGATACGCAGTATTTT
TRBV19	.	TRBJ1-1	.	CASSEGDTNTEAFF	TGTGCCAGTAGTGAGGGGGACACTAACACTGAAGCTTTCTTT